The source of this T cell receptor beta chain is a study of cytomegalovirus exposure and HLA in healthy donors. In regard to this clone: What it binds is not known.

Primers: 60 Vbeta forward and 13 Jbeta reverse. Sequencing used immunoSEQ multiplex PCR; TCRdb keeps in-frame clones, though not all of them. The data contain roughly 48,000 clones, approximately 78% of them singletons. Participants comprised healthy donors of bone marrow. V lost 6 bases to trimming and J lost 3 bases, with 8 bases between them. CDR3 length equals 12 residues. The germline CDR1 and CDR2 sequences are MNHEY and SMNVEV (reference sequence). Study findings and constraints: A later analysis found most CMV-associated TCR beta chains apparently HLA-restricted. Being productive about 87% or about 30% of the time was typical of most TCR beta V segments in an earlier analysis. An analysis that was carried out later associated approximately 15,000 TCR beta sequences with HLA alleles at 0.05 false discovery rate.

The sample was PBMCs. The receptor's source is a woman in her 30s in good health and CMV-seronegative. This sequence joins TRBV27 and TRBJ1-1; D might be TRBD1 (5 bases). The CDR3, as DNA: TGTGCCAGCAGACGGGGGGACACTGAAGCTTTCTTT. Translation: CASRRGDTEAFF.